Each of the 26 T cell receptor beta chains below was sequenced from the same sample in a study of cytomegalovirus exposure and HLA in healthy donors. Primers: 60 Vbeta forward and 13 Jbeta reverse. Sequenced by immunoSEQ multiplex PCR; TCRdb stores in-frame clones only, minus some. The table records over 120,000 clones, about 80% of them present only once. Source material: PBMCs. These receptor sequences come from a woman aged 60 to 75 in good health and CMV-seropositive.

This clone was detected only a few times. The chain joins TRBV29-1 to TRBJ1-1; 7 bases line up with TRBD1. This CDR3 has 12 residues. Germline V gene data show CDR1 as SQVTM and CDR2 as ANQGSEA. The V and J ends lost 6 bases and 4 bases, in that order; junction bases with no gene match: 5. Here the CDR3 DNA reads TGCAGCGTCGAACAGGGGAGCACTGAAGCTTTCTTT. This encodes CSVEQGSTEAFF. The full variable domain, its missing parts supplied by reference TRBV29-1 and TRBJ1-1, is SAVISQKPSRDICQRGTSLTIQCQVDSQVTMMFWYRQQPGQSLTLIATANQGSEATYESGFVIDKFPISRPNLTFSTLTVSNMSPEDSSIYLCSVEQGSTEAFFGQGTRLTVV.

The CDR3 protein is CASFAKVGATEAFF. The CDR3, as DNA: TGTGCCAGCTTCGCCAAGGTGGGGGCCACTGAAGCTTTCTTT. The chain recombines TRBV18 with TRBJ1-1; tentative D call: TRBD1 (6 bases). The length of the CDR3 is 14 residues. Germline values: CDR1 KGHSH, CDR2 LQKENI. Trimming removed 7 bases at V and 4 bases at J, with 16 bases between. The entire variable domain, with the rest obtained from reference TRBV18 and TRBJ1-1, is as follows: NAGVMQNPRHLVRRRGQEARLRCSPMKGHSHVYWYRQLPEEGLKFMVYLQKENIIDESGMPKERFSAEFPKEGPSILRIQQVVRGDSAAYFCASFAKVGATEAFFGQGTRLTVV.

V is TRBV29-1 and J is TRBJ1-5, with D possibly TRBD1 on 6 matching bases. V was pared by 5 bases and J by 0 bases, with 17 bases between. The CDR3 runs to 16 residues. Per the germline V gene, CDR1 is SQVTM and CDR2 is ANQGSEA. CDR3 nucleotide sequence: TGCAGCGTTACCATAGGGGGGGGTTATAGCAATCAGCCCCAGCATTTT. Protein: CSVTIGGGYSNQPQHF.

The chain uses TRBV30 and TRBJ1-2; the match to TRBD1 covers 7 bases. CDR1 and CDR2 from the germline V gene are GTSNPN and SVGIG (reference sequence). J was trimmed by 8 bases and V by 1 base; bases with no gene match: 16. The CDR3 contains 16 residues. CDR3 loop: CAWSAPMGQRIGGYTF. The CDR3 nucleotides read TGTGCCTGGAGTGCCCCAATGGGACAGAGAATAGGGGGCTACACCTTC.

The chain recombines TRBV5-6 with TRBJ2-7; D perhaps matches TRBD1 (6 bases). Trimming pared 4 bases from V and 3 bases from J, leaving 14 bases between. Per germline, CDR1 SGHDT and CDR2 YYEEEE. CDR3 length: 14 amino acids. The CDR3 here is CASSQWGQNYEQYF. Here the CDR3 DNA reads TGTGCCAGCAGCCAGTGGGGACAAAACTACGAGCAGTACTTC.

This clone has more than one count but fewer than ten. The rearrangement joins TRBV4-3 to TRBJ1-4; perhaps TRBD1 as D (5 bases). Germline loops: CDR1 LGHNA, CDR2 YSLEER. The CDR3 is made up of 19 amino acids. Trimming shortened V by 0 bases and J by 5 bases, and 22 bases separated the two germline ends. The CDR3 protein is CASSQDWKGPVTLNEKLFF. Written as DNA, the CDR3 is TGCGCCAGCAGCCAAGATTGGAAGGGGCCCGTTACGTTGAATGAAAAACTGTTTTTT.

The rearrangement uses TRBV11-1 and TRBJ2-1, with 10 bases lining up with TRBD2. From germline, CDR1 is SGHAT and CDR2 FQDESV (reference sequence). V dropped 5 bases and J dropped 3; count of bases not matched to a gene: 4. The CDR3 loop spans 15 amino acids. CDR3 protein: CASSPSGSRYNEQFF. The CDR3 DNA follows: TGTGCCAGCAGCCCTAGCGGGAGTCGCTACAATGAGCAGTTCTTC.

CDR3 bases: TGCGCCAGCAGTGAGTCGAGGCAGGGGAAGTACACCGGGGAGCTGTTTTTT. This translates into CASSESRQGKYTGELFF. This chain connects TRBV10-1 to TRBJ2-2, with D possibly matching TRBD1 (6 bases). The CDR3 totals 17 residues. The V and J ends lost 0 bases and 3 bases respectively, with 14 bases between them. The germline gives CDR1 WNHNN, CDR2 SYGVQD (reference sequence).

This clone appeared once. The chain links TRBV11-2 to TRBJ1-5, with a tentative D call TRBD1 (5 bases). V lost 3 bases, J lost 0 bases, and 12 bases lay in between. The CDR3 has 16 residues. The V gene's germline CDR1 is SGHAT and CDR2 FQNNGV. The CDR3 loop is CASSLGGRYSNQPQHF. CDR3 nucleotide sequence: TGTGCCAGCAGCTTGGGGGGGAGGTATAGCAATCAGCCCCAGCATTTT.

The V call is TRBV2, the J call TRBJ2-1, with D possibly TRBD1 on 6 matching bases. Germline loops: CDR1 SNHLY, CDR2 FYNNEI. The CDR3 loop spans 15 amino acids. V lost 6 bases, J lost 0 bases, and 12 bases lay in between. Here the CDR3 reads CASREGQLSYNEQFF. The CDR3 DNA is TGTGCCAGCAGAGAGGGACAACTCTCCTACAATGAGCAGTTCTTC.

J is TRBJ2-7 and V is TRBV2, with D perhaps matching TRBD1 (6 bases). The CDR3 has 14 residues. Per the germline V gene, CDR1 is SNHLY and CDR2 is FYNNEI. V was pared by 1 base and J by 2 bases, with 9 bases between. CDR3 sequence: CASSEGRGPYEQYF. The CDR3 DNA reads TGTGCCAGCAGTGAAGGCAGGGGCCCCTACGAGCAGTACTTC. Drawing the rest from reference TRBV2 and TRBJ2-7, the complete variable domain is EPEVTQTPSHQVTQMGQEVILRCVPISNHLYFYWYRQILGQKVEFLVSFYNNEISEKSEIFDDQFSVERPDGSNFTLKIRSTKLEDSAMYFCASSEGRGPYEQYFGPGTRLTVT.

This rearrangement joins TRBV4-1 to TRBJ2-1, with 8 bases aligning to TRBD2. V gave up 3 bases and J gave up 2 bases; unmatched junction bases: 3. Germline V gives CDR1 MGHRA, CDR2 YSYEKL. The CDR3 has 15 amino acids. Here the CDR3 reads CASSQDGRAYNEQFF. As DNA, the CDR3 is TGCGCCAGCAGCCAGGACGGGAGGGCCTACAATGAGCAGTTCTTC.

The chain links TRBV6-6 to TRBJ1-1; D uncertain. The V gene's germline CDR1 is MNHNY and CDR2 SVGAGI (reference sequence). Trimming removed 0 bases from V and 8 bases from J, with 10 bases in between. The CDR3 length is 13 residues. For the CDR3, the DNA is TGTGCCAGCAGTTACTCCGGTCGCGTCGAAGCTTTCTTT. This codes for CASSYSGRVEAFF.

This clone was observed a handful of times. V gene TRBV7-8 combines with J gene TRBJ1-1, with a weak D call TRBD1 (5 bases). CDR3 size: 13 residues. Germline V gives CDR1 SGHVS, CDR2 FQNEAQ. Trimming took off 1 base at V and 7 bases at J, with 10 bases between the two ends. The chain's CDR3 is CASSLVGQGEAFF. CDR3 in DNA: TGTGCCAGCAGCTTAGTGGGTCAGGGTGAAGCTTTCTTT.

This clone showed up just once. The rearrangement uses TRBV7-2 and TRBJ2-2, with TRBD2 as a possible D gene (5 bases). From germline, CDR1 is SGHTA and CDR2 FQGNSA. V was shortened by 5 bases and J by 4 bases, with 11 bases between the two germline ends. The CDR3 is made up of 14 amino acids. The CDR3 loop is CASSTTSFTGELFF. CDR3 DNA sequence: TGTGCCAGCAGCACAACTAGTTTCACCGGGGAGCTGTTTTTT.

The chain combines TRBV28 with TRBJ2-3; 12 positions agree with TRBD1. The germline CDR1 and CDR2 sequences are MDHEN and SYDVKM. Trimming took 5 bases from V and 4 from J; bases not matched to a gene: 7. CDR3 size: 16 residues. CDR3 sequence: CASSLQGTGGPDTQYF. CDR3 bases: TGTGCCAGCAGTCTGCAAGGGACAGGGGGCCCAGATACGCAGTATTTT.

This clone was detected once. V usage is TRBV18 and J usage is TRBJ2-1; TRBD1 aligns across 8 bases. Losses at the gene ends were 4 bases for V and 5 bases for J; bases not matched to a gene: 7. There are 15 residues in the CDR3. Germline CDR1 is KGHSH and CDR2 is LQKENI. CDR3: CASSRGQGTDNEQFF. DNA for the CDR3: TGTGCCAGCTCACGCGGACAGGGTACTGACAATGAGCAGTTCTTC.

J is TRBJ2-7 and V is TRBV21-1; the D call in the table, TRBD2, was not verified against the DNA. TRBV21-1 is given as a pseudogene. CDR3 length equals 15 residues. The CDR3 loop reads CASSKGLLTRYEQYF. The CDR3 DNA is TGTGCCAGCAGCAAGGGACTCCTTACTCGCTACGAGCAGTACTTC.

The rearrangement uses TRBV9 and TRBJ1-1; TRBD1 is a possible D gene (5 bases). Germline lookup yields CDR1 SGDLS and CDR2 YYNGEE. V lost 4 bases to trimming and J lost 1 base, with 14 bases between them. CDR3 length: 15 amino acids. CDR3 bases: TGTGCCAGCAGCCCTCGGGACGGGGGGAACACTGAAGCTTTCTTT. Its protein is CASSPRDGGNTEAFF.

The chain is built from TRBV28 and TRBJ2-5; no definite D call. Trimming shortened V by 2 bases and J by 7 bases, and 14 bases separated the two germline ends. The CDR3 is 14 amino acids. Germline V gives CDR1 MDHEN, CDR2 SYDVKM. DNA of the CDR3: TGTGCCAGCAGTTTAGGGTCCTATTGGGCGACCCAGTACTTC. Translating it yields CASSLGSYWATQYF.

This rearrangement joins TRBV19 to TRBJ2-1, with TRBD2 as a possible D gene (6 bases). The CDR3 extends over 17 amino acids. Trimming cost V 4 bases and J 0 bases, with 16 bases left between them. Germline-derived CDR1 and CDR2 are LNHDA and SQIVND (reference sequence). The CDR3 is CASSNPGTSSSYNEQFF. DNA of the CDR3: TGTGCCAGTAGTAACCCCGGGACTTCAAGCTCCTACAATGAGCAGTTCTTC.

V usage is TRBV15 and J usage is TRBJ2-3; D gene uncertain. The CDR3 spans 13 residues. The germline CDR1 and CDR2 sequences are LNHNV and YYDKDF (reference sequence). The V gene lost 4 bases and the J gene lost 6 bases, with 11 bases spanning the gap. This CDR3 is CATSKAQRDTQYF. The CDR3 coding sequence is TGTGCCACCAGCAAAGCCCAACGGGATACGCAGTATTTT.

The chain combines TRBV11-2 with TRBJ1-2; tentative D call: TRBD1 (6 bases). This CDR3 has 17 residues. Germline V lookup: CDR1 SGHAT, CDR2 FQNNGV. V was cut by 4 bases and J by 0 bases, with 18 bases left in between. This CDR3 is CASSSPGVPLANYGYTF. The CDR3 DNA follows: TGTGCCAGCAGCTCTCCAGGGGTTCCCCTAGCTAACTATGGCTACACCTTC.

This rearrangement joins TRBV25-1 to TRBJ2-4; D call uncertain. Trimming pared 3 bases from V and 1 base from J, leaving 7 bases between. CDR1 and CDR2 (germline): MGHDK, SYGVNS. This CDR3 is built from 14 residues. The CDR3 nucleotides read TGTGCCAGCAGTGACAACGGGGCCAAAAACATTCAGTACTTC. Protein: CASSDNGAKNIQYF. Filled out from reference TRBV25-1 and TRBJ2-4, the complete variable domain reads EADIYQTPRYLVIGTGKKITLECSQTMGHDKMYWYQQDPGMELHLIHYSYGVNSTEKGDLSSESTVSRIRTEHFPLTLESARPSHTSQYLCASSDNGAKNIQYFGAGTRLSVL.

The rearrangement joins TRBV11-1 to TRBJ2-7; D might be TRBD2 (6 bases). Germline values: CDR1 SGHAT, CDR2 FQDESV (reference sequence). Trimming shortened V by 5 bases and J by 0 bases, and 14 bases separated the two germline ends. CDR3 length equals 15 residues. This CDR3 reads CASSVQEAGSYEQYF. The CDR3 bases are TGTGCCAGCAGCGTACAGGAAGCGGGCTCCTACGAGCAGTACTTC.

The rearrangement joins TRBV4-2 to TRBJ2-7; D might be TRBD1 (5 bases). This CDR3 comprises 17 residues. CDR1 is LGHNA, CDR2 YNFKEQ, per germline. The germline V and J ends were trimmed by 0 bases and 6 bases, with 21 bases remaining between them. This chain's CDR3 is CASSQDASGYSSLEQYF. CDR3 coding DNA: TGTGCCAGCAGCCAAGACGCGTCAGGGTATAGTTCCCTCGAGCAGTACTTC.